This TCR beta chain was documented in a study of CD8+ T cells in alopecia areata. About the research overall: A regimen of oral tofacitinib, 5 to 10 mg twice daily, was given to treated patients. People stayed on tofacitinib for 6 to 18 months, then stopped the drug for 6 months.

Study-level results: Numerous expanded lesional clones remained in scalp and blood during tofacitinib.

V dropped 3 bases and J dropped 5; count of bases not matched to a gene: 8. The CDR3 is 15 residues long. Looked up from germline, CDR1 is ENHRY and CDR2 is SYGVKD. As for treatment: oral pan-JAK inhibitor, 5-10 mg twice daily. Alopecia areata patients gave lesional scalp punch biopsies and peripheral blood samples. Reverse transcribed after extraction, RNA yielded cDNA as the sequencing template. Measured with immunoSEQ multiplex PCR; TCRdb has only the in-frame clones, and not every one. The sample contains roughly 220,000 clones, around 66% of which appear only once. On this clone: The antigen is unknown.

This TCR was sampled from a human donor with alopecia areata. V is TRBV10-3 and J is TRBJ2-5; 8 bases are shared with TRBD1. This sample comprised CD4+ T cells sorted from blood, obtained at approximately week 44, from a patient treated with tofacitinib. For the CDR3, the DNA is TGTGCCATCAGTGATGGTCCAGGGGGCGGTGAGACCCAGTACTTC. Its translation is CAISDGPGGGETQYF.